This is a list of T cell receptor beta chains from one sample in a study of blood T cells in healthy people across ages. From the 5' RACE reads, TCRdb called clonotypes with MiXCR, one entry per CDR3 protein. The sample contains around 870,000 distinct CDR3 sequences, roughly 26% of which appear only once. The specimen was blood. Receptors originate from a woman older than 75 in good health. CDR3s include the opening cysteine and the closing phenylalanine or tryptophan. A D gene is named only where the DNA matches it firmly. Clone size appears in some rows only: once, few, many, or a class for an expanded clone.

d_gene: -; j_gene: TRBJ1-2; abundance: -; v_gene: TRBV28; CDR3nt: TGTGCCAGCAGGTCTACAGGGCTTCAGGGCTACACCTTC; CDR3aa: CASRSTGLQGYTF
d_gene: -; j_gene: TRBJ1-4; abundance: many; v_gene: TRBV12-3/TRBV12-4; CDR3nt: TGTGCCAGCAGTTTATTGGGTGAAAAACTGTTTTTT; CDR3aa: CASSLLGEKLFF
d_gene: -; j_gene: TRBJ2-2; abundance: -; v_gene: TRBV7-2; CDR3nt: TGTGCCAGCAGCTCGGGTCGGGGTTCCGGGGAGCTGTTTTTT; CDR3aa: CASSSGRGSGELFF
d_gene: -; j_gene: TRBJ2-7; abundance: many; v_gene: TRBV18; CDR3nt: TGTGCCAGCTCACCACGGTCTGGGGGTCTTATGGCCTACGAGCAGTACTTC; CDR3aa: CASSPRSGGLMAYEQYF
d_gene: -; j_gene: TRBJ2-7; abundance: -; v_gene: TRBV2; CDR3nt: TGTGCCAGCAGTGAAAGGCAGGGACTCTACAATGAGCAGTACTTC; CDR3aa: CASSERQGLYNEQYF
d_gene: -; j_gene: TRBJ2-5; abundance: many; v_gene: TRBV7-9; CDR3nt: TGTGCCAGCAGCTACCCCGGACAAAATCAAGAGACCCAGTACTTC; CDR3aa: CASSYPGQNQETQYF
d_gene: -; j_gene: TRBJ1-4; abundance: -; v_gene: TRBV27; CDR3nt: TGTGCCAGCAGCCCCGAGAGGGTTCGGTCTAATGAAAAACTGTTTTTT; CDR3aa: CASSPERVRSNEKLFF
d_gene: TRBD1; j_gene: TRBJ2-7; abundance: many; v_gene: TRBV12-3/TRBV12-4; CDR3nt: TGTGCCAGCAGTATTGGACAGGGATGGCAGTACTTC; CDR3aa: CASSIGQGWQYF
d_gene: -; j_gene: TRBJ1-2; abundance: -; v_gene: TRBV5-1; CDR3nt: TGCGTCAGCAGCTTCGACGGATTCTATGGCTACACCTTC; CDR3aa: CVSSFDGFYGYTF
d_gene: TRBD1; j_gene: TRBJ1-6; abundance: many; v_gene: TRBV6-6; CDR3nt: TGTGCCAGCCTCGGACAGGATAATTCACCCCTCCACTTT; CDR3aa: CASLGQDNSPLHF
d_gene: -; j_gene: TRBJ2-7; abundance: few; v_gene: TRBV12-3/TRBV12-4; CDR3nt: TGTGCCAGCAGTCAAGCTAGGAGGACCTACAATGAGCAGTACTTC; CDR3aa: CASSQARRTYNEQYF
d_gene: TRBD1; j_gene: TRBJ1-2; abundance: few; v_gene: TRBV5-6; CDR3nt: TGTGCCAGCAGCTCGACAACCCAGGGGGCAAGGGGCTACACCTTC; CDR3aa: CASSSTTQGARGYTF
d_gene: TRBD1; j_gene: TRBJ2-3; abundance: -; v_gene: TRBV7-8; CDR3nt: TGTGCCAGCAACCCGGACAGGGGAAGTAAAGATACGCAGTATTTT; CDR3aa: CASNPDRGSKDTQYF
d_gene: -; j_gene: TRBJ1-1; abundance: -; v_gene: TRBV28; CDR3nt: TGTGCCAGCAGTCAGCATGGGGTGGTGGAAGCTTTCTTT; CDR3aa: CASSQHGVVEAFF
d_gene: -; j_gene: TRBJ1-1; abundance: many; v_gene: TRBV20-1; CDR3nt: TGCAGTGCTACCCGGGGCTTGAACACTGAAGCTTTCTTT; CDR3aa: CSATRGLNTEAFF
d_gene: TRBD1; j_gene: TRBJ1-2; abundance: many; v_gene: TRBV6-2/TRBV6-3; CDR3nt: TGTGCCAGCAGTTACCGGCGGACAGGCAACTATGGCTACACCTTC; CDR3aa: CASSYRRTGNYGYTF
d_gene: TRBD1; j_gene: TRBJ2-3; abundance: once; v_gene: TRBV18; CDR3nt: TGTGCCAGCTCACCGGACAGGAACACAGATACGCGTTATTTT; CDR3aa: CASSPDRNTDTRYF
d_gene: -; j_gene: TRBJ2-1; abundance: -; v_gene: TRBV5-1; CDR3nt: TGCGCCAGCAGTTTGCAGATCTCCTACAATGAGCAGTTCTTC; CDR3aa: CASSLQISYNEQFF
d_gene: -; j_gene: TRBJ1-2; abundance: many; v_gene: TRBV30; CDR3nt: TGTGCCTGGAGTGGGACAGCTAACTATGGCTACACCTTC; CDR3aa: CAWSGTANYGYTF
d_gene: -; j_gene: TRBJ2-7; abundance: -; v_gene: TRBV18; CDR3nt: TGTGCCAGCTCCCCGGCCTCGGGACGGGGTTCCTACGAGCAGTACTTC; CDR3aa: CASSPASGRGSYEQYF
d_gene: -; j_gene: TRBJ2-7; abundance: many; v_gene: TRBV3-1; CDR3nt: TGTGCCAGCAGCCAAGATCCGATCAGCGAGCAGTACTTC; CDR3aa: CASSQDPISEQYF
d_gene: TRBD2; j_gene: TRBJ2-3; abundance: many; v_gene: TRBV4-2; CDR3nt: TGTGCCAGCAGCCGGGGGGAGGGTAGCACAGATACGCAGTATTTT; CDR3aa: CASSRGEGSTDTQYF
d_gene: -; j_gene: TRBJ2-1; abundance: few; v_gene: TRBV6-6; CDR3nt: TGTGCCAGTATCCCAGGGAGGTCGTACAATGAGCAGTTCTTC; CDR3aa: CASIPGRSYNEQFF
d_gene: TRBD2; j_gene: TRBJ2-2; abundance: many; v_gene: TRBV5-6; CDR3nt: TGTGCCAGCAGCTTACGCACTAGCGGGAACACCGGGGAGCTGTTTTTT; CDR3aa: CASSLRTSGNTGELFF
d_gene: -; j_gene: TRBJ1-2; abundance: few; v_gene: TRBV6-1; CDR3nt: TGTGCCAGCAGTGAAGTAACAGGGTTAGCTAACTATGGCTACACCTTC; CDR3aa: CASSEVTGLANYGYTF
d_gene: -; j_gene: TRBJ1-2; abundance: many; v_gene: TRBV3-1; CDR3nt: TGTGCCAGCAGCCAAGATCTCCCGGCCACTGGCTACACCTTC; CDR3aa: CASSQDLPATGYTF
d_gene: TRBD2; j_gene: TRBJ2-1; abundance: many; v_gene: TRBV6-6; CDR3nt: TGTGCCAGCAGTTACTCGGGACGGGGGGGCTACAATGAGCAGTTCTTC; CDR3aa: CASSYSGRGGYNEQFF
d_gene: TRBD2; j_gene: TRBJ2-7; abundance: many; v_gene: TRBV4-3; CDR3nt: TGCGCCAGCAGCCAAGACACTAGCGGGGGGTTTGAGCAGTACTTC; CDR3aa: CASSQDTSGGFEQYF
d_gene: -; j_gene: TRBJ2-7; abundance: -; v_gene: TRBV3-1; CDR3nt: TGTGCCAGCAGCCAAGACCGTACAGGTGGAGCCTACAATGAGCAGTACTTC; CDR3aa: CASSQDRTGGAYNEQYF
d_gene: -; j_gene: TRBJ2-3; abundance: many; v_gene: TRBV20-1; CDR3nt: TGCAGTGCCATCAAGGGGGTTCGAGGTACGCAGTATTTT; CDR3aa: CSAIKGVRGTQYF
d_gene: TRBD2; j_gene: TRBJ2-3; abundance: many; v_gene: TRBV20-1; CDR3nt: TGCAGTGCTAGGGACCCCTTGCGGGGGGATACAGATACGCAGTATTTT; CDR3aa: CSARDPLRGDTDTQYF
d_gene: -; j_gene: TRBJ1-4; abundance: -; v_gene: TRBV18; CDR3nt: TGTGCCAGCTCACCAAAAGAGTTCGAAAAACTGTTTTTT; CDR3aa: CASSPKEFEKLFF
d_gene: TRBD2; j_gene: TRBJ2-1; abundance: many; v_gene: TRBV20-1; CDR3nt: TGCAGTGCTACCGGGACTAGCGGCAATGAGCAGTTCTTC; CDR3aa: CSATGTSGNEQFF
d_gene: -; j_gene: TRBJ1-2; abundance: many; v_gene: TRBV10-3; CDR3nt: TGTGCCATCGGGGGCCCAGATTCTGGCTACACCTTC; CDR3aa: CAIGGPDSGYTF
d_gene: -; j_gene: TRBJ2-5; abundance: -; v_gene: TRBV7-8; CDR3nt: TGTGCCAGCAGCCAGGGGGGAGGGACTTTTTACAATGAGCAGTACTTC; CDR3aa: CASSQGGGTFYNEQYF
d_gene: -; j_gene: TRBJ2-3; abundance: many; v_gene: TRBV5-1; CDR3nt: TGCGCCAGCAGCTTCAAGAGCGTAAACACAGATACGCAGTATTTT; CDR3aa: CASSFKSVNTDTQYF
d_gene: -; j_gene: TRBJ2-5; abundance: many; v_gene: TRBV3-1; CDR3nt: TGTGCCAGCACCTCGTCGGAGACGGACCAGTACTTC; CDR3aa: CASTSSETDQYF
d_gene: TRBD2; j_gene: TRBJ2-1; abundance: many; v_gene: TRBV7-2; CDR3nt: TGTGCCAGCAGCTTAGTGGCTAGCGGGGGATACAATGAGCAGTTCTTC; CDR3aa: CASSLVASGGYNEQFF
d_gene: TRBD1; j_gene: TRBJ2-5; abundance: many; v_gene: TRBV7-9; CDR3nt: TGTGCCAGCAGCTTAGGGAAGACAGGGACCTACCAAGAGACCCAGTACTTC; CDR3aa: CASSLGKTGTYQETQYF